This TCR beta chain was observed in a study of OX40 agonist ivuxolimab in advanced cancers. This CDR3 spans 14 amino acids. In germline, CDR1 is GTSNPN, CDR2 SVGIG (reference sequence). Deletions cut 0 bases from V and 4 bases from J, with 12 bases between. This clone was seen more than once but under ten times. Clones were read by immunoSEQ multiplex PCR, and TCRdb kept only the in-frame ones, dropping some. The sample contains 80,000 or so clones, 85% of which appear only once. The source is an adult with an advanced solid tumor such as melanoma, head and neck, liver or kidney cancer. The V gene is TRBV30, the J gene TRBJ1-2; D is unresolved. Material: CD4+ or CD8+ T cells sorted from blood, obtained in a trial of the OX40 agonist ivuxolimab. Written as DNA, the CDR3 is TGTGCCTGGAGTGTAAACACCTTCAGCTATGGCTACACCTTC. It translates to CAWSVNTFSYGYTF. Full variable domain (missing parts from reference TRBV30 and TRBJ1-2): SQTIHQWPATLVQPVGSPLSLECTVEGTSNPNLYWYRQAAGRGLQLLFYSVGIGQISSEVPQNLSASRPQDRQFILSSKKLLLSDSGFYLCAWSVNTFSYGYTFGSGTRLTVV.